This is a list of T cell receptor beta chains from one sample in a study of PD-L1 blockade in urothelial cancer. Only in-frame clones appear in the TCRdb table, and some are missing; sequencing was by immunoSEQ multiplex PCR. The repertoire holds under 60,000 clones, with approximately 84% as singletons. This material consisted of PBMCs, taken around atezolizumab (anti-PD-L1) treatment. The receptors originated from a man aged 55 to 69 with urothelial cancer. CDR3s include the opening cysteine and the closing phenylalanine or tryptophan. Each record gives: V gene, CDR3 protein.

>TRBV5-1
CASRNNPGQGYEQYF
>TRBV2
CASSVGFGYTF
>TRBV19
CASSASQTGANGYTF
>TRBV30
CAWSVLSTGDTEAFF
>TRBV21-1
CASSSEKKSRLAKNIQYF
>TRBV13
CASSVRARVRVDEQYF
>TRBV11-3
CASSLVDKETQYF
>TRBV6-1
CASSDLQGRSTQYF
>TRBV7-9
CASSFRGDSPLHF
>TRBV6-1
CASSESRGHTDTQYF
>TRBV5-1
CASSLPGQGYTGELFF
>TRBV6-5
CASSYSNRAIDTQYF
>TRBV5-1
CASRRTTNTGELFF
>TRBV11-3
CASSPGVATNEKLFF
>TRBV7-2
CASSVLPTSITDTQYF
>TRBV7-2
CASSAGLQGAYQPQHF
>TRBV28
CASSPYSYEQYF
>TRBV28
CASSLGGSRDGEAFF
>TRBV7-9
CASTRGLTEAFF
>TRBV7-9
CASSLGGANAEAFF
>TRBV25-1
CASRGRAGDEKLFF
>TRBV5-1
CASSPDSYNEKLFF
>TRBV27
CASRDSSGYQETQYF
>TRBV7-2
CASSLIAGTYEQYF
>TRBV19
CASTSQQGRSQHF
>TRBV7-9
CASSLDSGEQFF
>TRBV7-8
CASKAGDSNQPQHF
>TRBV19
CASSIMGGRETQYF